The 30 T cell receptor beta chains presented below share a single source sample, sequenced in a study of cytomegalovirus exposure and HLA in healthy donors. The PCR employed 60 Vbeta primers together with 13 Jbeta primers. Data came from immunoSEQ multiplex PCR; TCRdb stores just in-frame clones and leaves some out. This table has about 100,000 clones, around 80% appearing once. Sequencing used PBMCs. Receptors originate from a woman aged 55-69 years in good health and CMV-seronegative.

The V call is TRBV5-6, the J call TRBJ2-1, with 8 bases aligning to TRBD2. CDR1 is SGHDT and CDR2 is YYEEEE in the germline V gene. The ends lost 3 bases at V and 16 bases at J; junction bases unmatched: 15. The CDR3 covers 14 residues. The CDR3 DNA follows: TGTGCCAGCAGCTCCCCGGTCCGGACTAGCTTGGAATTCTTC. It translates to CASSSPVRTSLEFF.

This clone was seen a single time. The chain carries TRBV2 and TRBJ1-2; D gene uncertain. Germline values: CDR1 SNHLY, CDR2 FYNNEI. This CDR3 has 14 amino acids. Trimming stripped 0 bases from V and 4 bases from J, with 9 bases between. The CDR3 DNA is TGTGCCAGCAGTGAAGCGGACGGGATCTATGGCTACACCTTC. Its translation: CASSEADGIYGYTF.

This clone was observed a handful of times. The chain employs TRBV6-1 and TRBJ2-7, with TRBD1 identical over 7 bases. J lost 0 bases, V lost 10 bases, and 12 bases had no gene match. This CDR3 has 15 residues. From germline, CDR1 is MNHNS and CDR2 SASEGT. The CDR3 bases are TGTGCCATAGCCGGGACAGCCATTAGCTCCTACGAGCAGTACTTC. Its protein product is CAIAGTAISSYEQYF.

This clone occurred a few times. The chain recombines TRBV5-8 with TRBJ2-1; 9 nucleotides align to TRBD2. From germline, CDR1 is SGHTS and CDR2 YDEGEE. V was pared by 4 bases and J by 7 bases, with 9 bases of the junction left unmatched. The CDR3 loop spans 15 amino acids. CDR3 coding DNA: TGTGCCAGCAGCCCCGGACTAGCGAGGTTAAATGAGCAGTTCTTC. It translates to CASSPGLARLNEQFF.

This rearrangement joins TRBV5-1 to TRBJ2-1; 11 bases are a match to TRBD2. The CDR3 length is 18 residues. The V segment lost 4 bases and the J segment 4 bases; nucleotides outside the gene matches: 13. In germline, CDR1 is SGHRS, CDR2 YFSETQ. CDR3 DNA sequence: TGCGCCAGCAGCCTAGGGATTCCGGGACTAGCGGATTACAATGAGCAGTTCTTC. Protein product: CASSLGIPGLADYNEQFF.

The V gene is TRBV27, the J gene TRBJ1-1; weak D call: TRBD1 (6 bases). CDR1 and CDR2 (germline): MNHEY, SMNVEV (reference sequence). The CDR3 totals 16 residues. V lost 5 bases and J lost 5, with 21 bases in between. This CDR3 is CASSPGSSRGSTEAFF. For the CDR3, the DNA is TGTGCCAGCAGTCCCGGGTCGAGTAGGGGGTCTACTGAAGCTTTCTTT.

The chain links TRBV13 to TRBJ2-7; TRBD2 matches at 7 bases. With 6 bases clipped from V and 3 bases from J, the junction kept 14 bases outside the gene matches. The CDR3 is 16 amino acids. Germline loops: CDR1 PRHDT, CDR2 FYEKMQ (reference sequence). CDR3 bases: TGTGCCAGCAGTTCCGGCCCGACTAGCCGGTTCTACGAGCAGTACTTC. The encoded protein is CASSSGPTSRFYEQYF.

The V call is TRBV10-3, the J call TRBJ1-2, with TRBD1 matching over 7 bases. The J segment lost 3 bases and the V segment lost 7 bases, leaving 8 bases of the junction unmatched. Per the germline V gene, CDR1 is ENHRY and CDR2 is SYGVKD. This CDR3 region has 14 residues. The CDR3 loop reads CAITKTGSDYGYTF. DNA for the CDR3: TGTGCCATCACTAAGACAGGGTCGGACTATGGCTACACCTTC.

CDR3 DNA: TGTGCCAGCCGGGACAGCTCCTACAATGAGCAGTTCTTC. Protein sequence: CASRDSSYNEQFF. The J gene is TRBJ2-1, the V gene TRBV19, with 7 bases aligning to TRBD1. CDR1 is LNHDA, CDR2 SQIVND, per germline (reference sequence). The CDR3 has 13 amino acids. V was pared by 9 bases and J by 0 bases, with 2 bases of the junction left unmatched.

The chain has TRBV10-2 and TRBJ1-2, with D possibly matching TRBD1 (6 bases). V was pared by 4 bases and J by 10 bases, with 16 bases between. CDR3 size: 13 residues. Germline lookup yields CDR1 WSHSY and CDR2 SAAADI. The CDR3 spells CASSVTDRSDYTF. The CDR3 coding sequence is TGCGCCAGCAGTGTCACGGACAGAAGCGACTACACCTTC.

This chain links TRBV30 with TRBJ2-1; 7 bases map to TRBD2. The CDR3 sequence is 13 residues long. V lost 2 bases and J lost 9; bases outside the gene matches: 7. In germline, CDR1 is GTSNPN, CDR2 SVGIG (reference sequence). Here the CDR3 DNA reads TGTGCCTGGAGTCCCCTTATAGCGGGTGAGCAGTTCTTC. It translates to CAWSPLIAGEQFF.

This chain joins TRBV27 and TRBJ1-5; D might be TRBD1 (6 bases). Germline lookup yields CDR1 MNHEY and CDR2 SMNVEV (reference sequence). The CDR3 is made up of 14 amino acids. With 5 bases removed from V and 4 bases from J, the gap between germline ends came to 12 bases. CDR3 bases: TGTGCCAGCAGTGCCCGGACAGCTAATCAGCCCCAGCATTTT. It specifies CASSARTANQPQHF.

The chain employs TRBV20-1 and TRBJ2-7; D gene ambiguous. Germline V CDR1 and CDR2: DFQATT, SNEGSKA (reference sequence). With 3 bases removed from V and 6 bases from J, the gap between germline ends came to 9 bases. CDR3 length: 11 amino acids. The CDR3 coding sequence is TGCAGTGCTAGGGCCTGGAGCGAGCAGTACTTC. Its translation is CSARAWSEQYF.

The rearrangement links TRBV9 to TRBJ1-4; 7 positions match TRBD1. V gave up 3 bases and J gave up 5 bases; unmatched junction bases: 7. Germline CDR1 reads SGDLS; CDR2 reads YYNGEE. The CDR3 is made up of 15 amino acids. The DNA for the CDR3 is TGTGCCAGCAGCGATGGGGACAGCGAGAATGAAAAACTGTTTTTT. Residues: CASSDGDSENEKLFF.

This clone was observed a single time. This chain joins TRBV6-5 and TRBJ2-2; D is perhaps TRBD1 (5 bases). V lost 6 bases and J lost 6, with 11 bases in between. CDR1 and CDR2 (germline): MNHEY, SVGAGI. The CDR3 contains 13 residues. CDR3: CASRQGVPGELFF. In nucleotides, the CDR3 is TGTGCCAGCAGACAAGGGGTTCCCGGGGAGCTGTTTTTT.

This clone was detected only once. The V call is TRBV19, the J call TRBJ1-1; 7 bases map to TRBD1. The CDR3 contains 14 residues. The junction had 8 bases not matched to a gene; V was cut back by 5 bases and J by 5 bases. Germline V gene sequence: CDR1 LNHDA, CDR2 SQIVND (reference sequence). The CDR3 sequence is CASSSSDRATEAFF. CDR3 DNA: TGTGCCAGTAGTTCATCCGACAGGGCGACTGAAGCTTTCTTT.

This clone was recorded a few times. The gene calls are TRBV2 and TRBJ2-7; the match to TRBD1 covers 9 bases. Trimming cost V 4 bases and J 2 bases; bases outside gene matches: 6. CDR3 length: 15 amino acids. Germline V lookup: CDR1 SNHLY, CDR2 FYNNEI. This CDR3 reads CASSVRGTGTYEQYF. In DNA, the CDR3 is TGTGCCAGCAGTGTGAGGGGGACAGGGACCTACGAGCAGTACTTC.

The rearrangement links TRBV19 to TRBJ1-6; 8 nucleotides align to TRBD1. V gave up 4 bases and J gave up 7 bases; unmatched junction bases: 6. This CDR3 spans 15 amino acids. Germline V gene sequence: CDR1 LNHDA, CDR2 SQIVND (reference sequence). The CDR3 coding sequence is TGTGCCAGTAGTACGGACAGGGTAACAAATTCACCCCTCCACTTT. Translation: CASSTDRVTNSPLHF.

The chain combines TRBV30 with TRBJ1-4; D is uncertain. Trimming cost V 2 bases and J 0 bases, with 10 bases left between them. The CDR3 is made up of 15 amino acids. CDR1 is GTSNPN and CDR2 is SVGIG in the germline V gene (reference sequence). CDR3 residues: CAWSLTWATNEKLFF. The CDR3 DNA is TGTGCCTGGAGTTTGACATGGGCAACTAATGAAAAACTGTTTTTT.

The rearrangement uses TRBV28 and TRBJ2-1; TRBD2 aligns across 8 bases. The V segment lost 6 bases and the J segment 6 bases; nucleotides outside the gene matches: 10. The germline CDR1 and CDR2 sequences are MDHEN and SYDVKM. The CDR3 consists of 15 residues. This chain's CDR3 is CASSRPGTRANEQFF. Written as DNA, the CDR3 is TGTGCCAGCAGCCGTCCCGGGACTAGGGCCAATGAGCAGTTCTTC.

The J gene is TRBJ1-2, the V gene TRBV7-9, with 7 nucleotides matching TRBD1. The CDR3 sequence is 14 residues long. Germline CDR1 reads SEHNR; CDR2 reads FQNEAQ (reference sequence). Losses at the gene ends were 3 bases for V and 7 bases for J; bases not matched to a gene: 8. CDR3 sequence reads: CASSFTGVTAGYTF. In DNA, the CDR3 is TGTGCCAGCAGCTTTACAGGGGTAACAGCTGGCTACACCTTC.

CDR3 protein: CASSPNDRDNEQFF. CDR3 DNA sequence: TGTGCCAGCTCACCAAATGACAGGGACAATGAGCAGTTCTTC. This chain connects TRBV18 to TRBJ2-1, with 7 bases identical to TRBD1. With V trimmed by 2 bases and J by 5 bases, 3 bases remained unmatched. CDR1 and CDR2 from the germline V gene are KGHSH and LQKENI. CDR3 length: 14 residues.

The table lists this clone with a few counts. The chain recombines TRBV27 with TRBJ2-2; 15 positions match TRBD2. This CDR3 is built from 18 residues. Germline V gene sequence: CDR1 MNHEY, CDR2 SMNVEV (reference sequence). The ends lost 4 bases at V and 3 bases at J; junction bases unmatched: 6. CDR3 DNA sequence: TGTGCCAGCAGTTGGTCCGGGACTAGCGGGAGGTACACCGGGGAGCTGTTTTTT. It encodes CASSWSGTSGRYTGELFF.

This clone was counted between two and nine times. The chain carries TRBV19 and TRBJ1-1; perhaps TRBD1 as D (6 bases). CDR1 and CDR2 (germline): LNHDA, SQIVND (reference sequence). V lost 9 bases and J lost 6, with 23 bases in between. The CDR3 is made up of 15 amino acids. This CDR3 reads CASGKRGTGIPEAFF. The CDR3, as DNA: TGTGCCAGCGGGAAACGGGGTACAGGGATCCCTGAAGCTTTCTTT.

In this sample, this clone turned up once. The CDR3, as DNA: TGTGCCTGGAATACGGGACTCCCACCGACTGAGACCCAGTACTTC. Protein sequence: CAWNTGLPPTETQYF. V is TRBV30 and J is TRBJ2-5; D perhaps matches TRBD2 (6 bases). This CDR3 comprises 15 residues. Trimming cost V 4 bases and J 5 bases, with 20 bases left between them. Germline lookup yields CDR1 GTSNPN and CDR2 SVGIG (reference sequence).

J is TRBJ2-7 and V is TRBV5-6; D perhaps matches TRBD1 (5 bases). Germline CDR1 reads SGHDT; CDR2 reads YYEEEE. The CDR3 loop spans 15 amino acids. V was cut by 3 bases and J by 2 bases, with 15 bases left in between. The CDR3 region is CASSWGPTRPYEQYF. As DNA, the CDR3 is TGTGCCAGCAGCTGGGGCCCGACAAGACCCTACGAGCAGTACTTC.

The chain joins TRBV5-1 to TRBJ1-4; D is perhaps TRBD1 (6 bases). V was clipped by 4 bases and J by 5 bases, with 15 bases between them. CDR1 is SGHRS and CDR2 is YFSETQ in the germline V gene. CDR3 length equals 15 residues. CDR3 amino acids: CASSREGEGNEKLFF. DNA for the CDR3: TGCGCCAGCAGCAGGGAGGGGGAAGGGAATGAAAAACTGTTTTTT.

The chain uses TRBV4-1 and TRBJ1-2, with 11 positions matching TRBD1. CDR1 and CDR2 (germline): MGHRA, YSYEKL. The V gene end was trimmed by 5 bases and the J gene end by 7 bases; junction bases not matched to a gene: 12. The CDR3 is made up of 16 amino acids. CDR3 region: CASSDNPGTGGFGYTF. For the CDR3, the DNA is TGCGCCAGCAGCGATAATCCCGGGACAGGGGGTTTTGGCTACACCTTC.

This rearrangement joins TRBV6-5 to TRBJ1-6; D possibly corresponds to TRBD1 (6 bases). This CDR3 has 14 residues. V lost 6 bases and J 10 bases, leaving 16 bases between the germline ends. Germline lookup yields CDR1 MNHEY and CDR2 SVGAGI. CDR3 loop: CASRPQGNRSPLHF. For the CDR3, the DNA is TGTGCCAGCAGGCCCCAGGGGAACCGGTCACCCCTCCACTTT.

In its sample, this clone was seen once. This chain joins TRBV5-8 and TRBJ2-1; tentatively, D is TRBD2 (6 bases). The CDR3 sequence is 15 residues long. The V and J ends lost 4 bases and 0 bases respectively, with 11 bases between them. The germline V gene has CDR1 SGHTS and CDR2 YDEGEE. CDR3 DNA: TGTGCCAGCAGCCGACGGGGGAACTCCTACAATGAGCAGTTCTTC. The encoded protein is CASSRRGNSYNEQFF.